The 7 T cell receptor beta chains listed next were all sequenced from one sample in a study of Tregs in tolerant kidney transplant recipients (dated by TCRdb to between 2018 and 2021). According to the study, the label for this sample's time point signals: blood sample drawn before combined kidney and bone marrow transplant. Libraries were built with the immunoSEQ multiplex PCR assay. The source is immuneACCESS, and TCRdb retained only in-frame sequences with V and J called. Part of the clones is not carried over; for the studies checked, unresolved V genes explain less than half of this, and the remainder is unexplained. This specimen's table enumerates over 25,000 clones. Approximately 6.9% of the sample comes from the top ten. The input for sequencing was CD8+ T cells from blood, taken before the transplant. These receptors came from a human donor who received a combined kidney and bone marrow transplant.

For this clone: The CDR3 goes on 3 residues after the read ends, and that part is filled in from the germline J gene. The genes are TRBV7-8 and TRBJ1-4, with D tentatively TRBD1 (6 bases). The CDR3 contains 14 residues. V lost 5 bases and J lost 5, with 12 bases in between. CDR1 is SGHVS and CDR2 is FQNEAQ in the germline V gene. The sequenced part of the CDR3 DNA is TGTGCCAGCAGCAAACAGGGTGGGAATGAAAAA. This translates into CASSKQGGNEK. The whole CDR3 reads CASSKQGGNEKLFF. The whole variable domain, filled in from reference TRBV7-8 and TRBJ1-4, reads GAGVSQSPRYKVAKRGQDVALRCDPISGHVSLFWYQQALGQGPEFLTYFQNEAQLDKSGLPSDRFFAERPEGSVSTLKIQRTQQEDSAVYLCASSKQGGNEKLFFGSGTQLSVL.

As regards this clone: The read halts 3 residues ahead of the CDR3 end, with the missing end drawn from the germline J gene. This rearrangement joins TRBV7-9 to TRBJ2-2, with 10 bases fitting TRBD2. Trimming at V came to 5 bases and at J to 5 bases, leaving 5 bases not matched to a gene. Germline V CDR1 and CDR2: SEHNR, FQNEAQ (reference sequence). The CDR3 extends over 15 amino acids. The CDR3 bases that were read are TGTGCCAGCAGCCCGCTAGCGGGAGAGACCGGGGAG. This sequence encodes CASSPLAGETGE. The CDR3 reads in full as CASSPLAGETGELFF.

Regarding this clone: The read comes to an end 3 residues before the CDR3 does, leaving the germline J gene to fill in the end. V and J are TRBV6-2 or TRBV6-3 and TRBJ2-1; D ambiguous. From germline, CDR1 is MNHEY and CDR2 SVGEGT. The CDR3 is 13 residues long. The V end lost 2 bases, the J end lost 6 bases, and 8 bases lay between the germline ends. Incomplete CDR3 DNA: TGTGCCAGCAGTTACCTCGGCGGCAATGAG. This encodes CASSYLGGNE. The CDR3 in full is CASSYLGGNEQFF.

Regarding this clone: The observed sequence ends 3 residues before the CDR3 terminus, with the missing tail filled in from the germline J gene. V gene TRBV7-8 combines with J gene TRBJ2-1; perhaps TRBD1 as D (6 bases). Germline V lookup: CDR1 SGHVS, CDR2 FQNEAQ. The germline V and J ends were trimmed by 4 bases and 5 bases, with 12 bases remaining between them. CDR3 size: 14 residues. Partial CDR3 DNA: TGTGCCAGCAGCTCCGATGGGGGCAACAATGAG. It is translated as CASSSDGGNNE. In full, the CDR3 is CASSSDGGNNEQFF.

Details on this clone: The DNA ends 3 residues before the CDR3 does, and the rest of the CDR3 is filled in from the germline J gene. This rearrangement joins TRBV30 to TRBJ1-1, with D maybe TRBD1 (6 bases). The germline V and J ends were trimmed by 5 bases and 0 bases, with 7 bases remaining between them. This CDR3 contains 12 residues. Germline V gene sequence: CDR1 GTSNPN, CDR2 SVGIG (reference sequence). The sequenced part of the CDR3 DNA is TGTGCCTGGGGACAGCTGAACACTGAA. Its translation: CAWGQLNTE. The entire CDR3 protein is CAWGQLNTEAFF.

Notes on this clone: The read ends 3 residues before the CDR3 terminus; that terminus is restored from the germline J gene. V is TRBV7-2 and J is TRBJ2-7, with 9 positions matching TRBD2. The V segment lost 0 bases and the J segment 5 bases; nucleotides outside the gene matches: 11. The V gene's germline CDR1 is SGHTA and CDR2 FQGNSA. This CDR3 is 17 amino acids long. Incomplete CDR3 DNA: TGTGCCAGCAGCTTAGCGGTTCAGCGGGAGGTCCCTCACGAG. The encoded protein is CASSLAVQREVPHE. The whole CDR3 sequence reads CASSLAVQREVPHEQYF.

The chain's CDR3 is CASSQTFPLEQYF. CDR3 DNA (partial): TGTGCCAGCAGCCAGACTTTTCCTCTCGAG. The chain has TRBV14 and TRBJ2-7; D is unclear. The CDR3 extends 3 residues past the end of the read, so its final part is completed from the germline J gene. Germline V gene sequence: CDR1 SGHDN, CDR2 FVKESK. The CDR3 has 13 amino acids. Trimming removed 3 bases from V and 6 bases from J, with 12 bases in between.